This T cell receptor (beta chain) was recorded in a study of control samples from healthy donors and cancer patients (TCRdb year 2020). About this clone itself: The antigen it binds to is not known. Base qualities are not recorded, but no much larger clone differs from it by a single base.

Libraries were prepared through the immunoSEQ multiplex PCR assay. TCRdb mirrors the immuneACCESS table, restricted to in-frame sequences. Some clones are absent from its copies; in checked studies, under half trace to an unresolved V gene, and the reason for the others is unknown. The sample table records roughly 100,000 clones; approximately 83% of these occur just once. The ten largest clonotypes hold approximately 13% of the sample. The germline V gene (reference sequence) gives CDR1 as LNHDA and CDR2 as SQIVND. Counted from cysteine to phenylalanine, this CDR3 has 15 amino acids. The read is trimmed to its CDR3 DNA, 45 bases read in frame from base 1.

Recombination joined TRBV19 with TRBJ1-6, with the identity of the D gene unclear. The source is a woman aged 45-60 years in good health. The sequenced sample consisted of blood. This receptor carries the CDR3 CALLEGPVSNSPLHF. The DNA sequence is given as TGTGCTCTACTGGAAGGACCGGTTTCTAATTCACCCCTCCACTTT.